What follows describes a single T cell receptor (beta chain). Its antigen is still unknown. The data were taken from a study of OX40 agonist ivuxolimab in advanced cancers. Study summary: Patients receiving dose escalation had hepatocellular carcinoma, melanoma, renal cell or head and neck cancer.

General study points: At doses 0.1 to 3.0 mg/kg, CD4+ and CD8+ clones expanded. More expanded clones were found, on average, in CD8+ than in CD4+ T cells.

Blood sampling took place at baseline, cycle 4 day 1, and cycle 7 day 1. TCRdb's copy holds only in-frame clones and misses some; the assay was immunoSEQ multiplex PCR. The sample records tens of thousands of clones, roughly nine tenths being singletons. The V gene's germline CDR1 is MNHNS and CDR2 SASEGT. This CDR3 contains 15 residues. Trimming took off 10 bases at V and 0 bases at J, with 16 bases between the two ends. Specimen: CD4+ or CD8+ T cells sorted from blood, collected in a trial of the OX40 agonist ivuxolimab. The chain combines TRBV6-1 with TRBJ1-5; D may be TRBD1 (6 bases). This clonotype originated in an adult with an advanced solid tumor such as melanoma, head and neck, liver or kidney cancer. CDR3 sequence (DNA): TGTGCCACCGACGGACAGTTCTATAGCAATCAGCCCCAGCATTTT. Translating gives CATDGQFYSNQPQHF.